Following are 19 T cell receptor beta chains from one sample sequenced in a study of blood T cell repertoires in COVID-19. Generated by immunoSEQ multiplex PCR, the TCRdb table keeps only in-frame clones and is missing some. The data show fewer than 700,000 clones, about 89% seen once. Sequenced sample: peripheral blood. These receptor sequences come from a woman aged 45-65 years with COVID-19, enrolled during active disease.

In DNA form, the CDR3 reads TGTGCCAGCTGCCGGGACACTCTGTCCTACGAGCAGTACTTC. It yields the protein CASCRDTLSYEQYF. The chain has TRBV28 and TRBJ2-7, with D possibly being TRBD1 (6 bases). Trimming left V 8 bases short and J 1 base short, with 15 bases between. The CDR3 length is 14 residues. Germline CDR1 MDHEN, CDR2 SYDVKM. Supplemented by reference TRBV28 and TRBJ2-7, the full variable domain reads DVKVTQSSRYLVKRTGEKVFLECVQDMDHENMFWYRQDPGLGLRLIYFSYDVKMKEKGDIPEGYSVSREKKERFSLILESASTNQTSMYLCASCRDTLSYEQYFGPGTRLTVT.

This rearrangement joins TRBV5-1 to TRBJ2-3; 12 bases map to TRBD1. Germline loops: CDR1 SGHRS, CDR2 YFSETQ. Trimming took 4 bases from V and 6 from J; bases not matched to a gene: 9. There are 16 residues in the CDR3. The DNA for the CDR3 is TGCGCCAGCAGCGGAGGGGGACAGGGGGCTTATGATACGCAGTATTTT. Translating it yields CASSGGGQGAYDTQYF.

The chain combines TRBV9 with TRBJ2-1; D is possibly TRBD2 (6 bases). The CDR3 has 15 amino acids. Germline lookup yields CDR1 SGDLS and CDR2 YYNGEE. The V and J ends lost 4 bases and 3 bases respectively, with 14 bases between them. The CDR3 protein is CASSPRMGGYNEQFF. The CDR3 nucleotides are TGTGCCAGCAGCCCTCGTATGGGGGGCTACAATGAGCAGTTCTTC.

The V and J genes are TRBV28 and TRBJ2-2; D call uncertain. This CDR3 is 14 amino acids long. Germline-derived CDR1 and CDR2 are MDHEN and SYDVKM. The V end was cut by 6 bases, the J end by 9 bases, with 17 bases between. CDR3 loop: CASSPVVSRWELFF. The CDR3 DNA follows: TGTGCCAGCAGCCCGGTCGTGTCGAGGTGGGAGCTGTTTTTT.

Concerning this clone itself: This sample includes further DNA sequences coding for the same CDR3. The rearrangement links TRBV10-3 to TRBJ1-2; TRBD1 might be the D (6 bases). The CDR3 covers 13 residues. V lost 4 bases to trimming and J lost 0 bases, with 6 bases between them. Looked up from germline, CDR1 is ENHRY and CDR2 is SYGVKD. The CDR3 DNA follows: TGTGCCATCAGTGGGGACACTAACTATGGCTACACCTTC. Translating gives CAISGDTNYGYTF.

The CDR3 spells CASGVTTDRANEQFF. As DNA, the CDR3 is TGTGCCAGCGGGGTGACTACGGACCGCGCCAATGAGCAGTTCTTC. The J gene is TRBJ2-1, the V gene TRBV6-5; tentatively, D is TRBD2 (5 bases). The V end lost 8 bases, the J end lost 6 bases, and 20 bases lay between the germline ends. The CDR3 spans 15 residues. Germline assignment: CDR1 MNHEY and CDR2 SVGAGI.

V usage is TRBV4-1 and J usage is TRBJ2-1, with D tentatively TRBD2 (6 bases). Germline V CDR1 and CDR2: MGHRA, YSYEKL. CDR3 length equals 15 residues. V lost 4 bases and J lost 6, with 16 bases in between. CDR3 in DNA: TGCGCCAGCAGCCTCCGAGGCGGGGAAAGCAATGAGCAGTTCTTC. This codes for CASSLRGGESNEQFF.

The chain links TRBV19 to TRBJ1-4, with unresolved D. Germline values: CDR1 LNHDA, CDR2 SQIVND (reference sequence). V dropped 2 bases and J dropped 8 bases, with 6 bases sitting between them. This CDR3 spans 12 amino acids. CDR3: CASSIKAEKLFF. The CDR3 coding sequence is TGTGCCAGTAGTATAAAAGCGGAAAAACTGTTTTTT.

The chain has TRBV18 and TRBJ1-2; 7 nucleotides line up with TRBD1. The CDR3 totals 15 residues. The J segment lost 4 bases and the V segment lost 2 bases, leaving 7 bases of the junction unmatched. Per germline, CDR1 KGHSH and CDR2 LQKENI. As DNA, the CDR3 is TGTGCCAGCTCACCAACCTTACAGGGGACCTATGGCTACACCTTC. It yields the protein CASSPTLQGTYGYTF.

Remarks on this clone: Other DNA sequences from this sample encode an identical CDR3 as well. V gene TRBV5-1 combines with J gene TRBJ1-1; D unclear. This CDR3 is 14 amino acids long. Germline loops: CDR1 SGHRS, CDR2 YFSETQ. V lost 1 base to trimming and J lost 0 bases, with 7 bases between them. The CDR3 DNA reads TGCGCCAGCAGCTTGACGGTTATGAACACTGAAGCTTTCTTT. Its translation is CASSLTVMNTEAFF.

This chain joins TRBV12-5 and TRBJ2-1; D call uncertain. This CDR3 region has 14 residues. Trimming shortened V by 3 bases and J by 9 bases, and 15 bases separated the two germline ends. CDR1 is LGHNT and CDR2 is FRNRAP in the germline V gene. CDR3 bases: TGTGCTAGTGGTTTTATCCCCGAATCCAGTGAGCAGTTCTTC. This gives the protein CASGFIPESSEQFF.

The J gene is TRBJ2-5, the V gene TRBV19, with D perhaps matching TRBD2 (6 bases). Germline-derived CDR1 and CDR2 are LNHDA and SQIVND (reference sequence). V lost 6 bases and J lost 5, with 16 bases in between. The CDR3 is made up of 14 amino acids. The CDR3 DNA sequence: TGTGCCAGTAGCTTGGACGGCCGGGGGGAGACCCAGTACTTC. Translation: CASSLDGRGETQYF.

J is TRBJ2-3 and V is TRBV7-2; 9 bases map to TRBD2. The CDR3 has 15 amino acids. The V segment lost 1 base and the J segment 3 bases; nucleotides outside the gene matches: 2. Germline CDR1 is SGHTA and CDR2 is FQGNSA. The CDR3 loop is CASSLDAGGTDTQYF. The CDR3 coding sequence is TGTGCCAGCAGCTTAGATGCGGGGGGGACAGATACGCAGTATTTT. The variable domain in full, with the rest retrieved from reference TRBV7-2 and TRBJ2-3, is GAGVSQSPSNKVTEKGKDVELRCDPISGHTALYWYRQSLGQGLEFLIYFQGNSAPDKSGLPSDRFSAERTGGSVSTLTIQRTQQEDSAVYLCASSLDAGGTDTQYFGPGTRLTVL.

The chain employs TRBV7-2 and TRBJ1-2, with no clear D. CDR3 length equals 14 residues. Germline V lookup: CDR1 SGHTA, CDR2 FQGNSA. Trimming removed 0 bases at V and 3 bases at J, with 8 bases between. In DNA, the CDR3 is TGTGCCAGCAGCTTAGCTACTAGCGACTATGGCTACACCTTC. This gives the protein CASSLATSDYGYTF.

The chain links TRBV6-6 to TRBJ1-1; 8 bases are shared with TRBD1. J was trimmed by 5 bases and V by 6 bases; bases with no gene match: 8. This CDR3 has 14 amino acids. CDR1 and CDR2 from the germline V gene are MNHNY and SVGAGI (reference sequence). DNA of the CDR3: TGTGCCAGCAGCCTACCAGGACAGGGAACTGAAGCTTTCTTT. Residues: CASSLPGQGTEAFF.

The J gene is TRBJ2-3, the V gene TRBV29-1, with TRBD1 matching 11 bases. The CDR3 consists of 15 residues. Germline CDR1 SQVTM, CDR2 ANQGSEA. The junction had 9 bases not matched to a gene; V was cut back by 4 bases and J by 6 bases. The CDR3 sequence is CSVARTGGIRDTQYF. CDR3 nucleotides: TGCAGCGTTGCCCGGACAGGGGGCATCCGGGATACGCAGTATTTT.

The CDR3 here is CASSSTGNGNTIYF. The CDR3 coding sequence is TGCGCCAGCAGCTCGACAGGGAACGGAAACACCATATATTTT. V usage is TRBV5-1 and J usage is TRBJ1-3; TRBD1 matches at 7 bases. This CDR3 has 14 amino acids. Unmatched junction bases numbered 4, after V lost 3 bases and J lost 4 bases. Germline V CDR1 and CDR2: SGHRS, YFSETQ.

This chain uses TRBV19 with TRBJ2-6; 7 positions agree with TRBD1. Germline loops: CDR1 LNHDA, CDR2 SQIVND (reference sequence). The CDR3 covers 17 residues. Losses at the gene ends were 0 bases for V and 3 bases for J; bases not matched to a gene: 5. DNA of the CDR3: TGTGCCAGTAGTATAGACCTGACAGGGTATGGGGCCAACGTCCTGACTTTC. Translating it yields CASSIDLTGYGANVLTF.

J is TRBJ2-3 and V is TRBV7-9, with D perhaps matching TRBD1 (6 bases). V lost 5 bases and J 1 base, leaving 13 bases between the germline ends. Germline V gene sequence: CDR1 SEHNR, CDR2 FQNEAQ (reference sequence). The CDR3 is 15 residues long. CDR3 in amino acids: CASSPQGLGTDTQYF. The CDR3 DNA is TGTGCCAGCAGCCCACAGGGTTTAGGCACAGATACGCAGTATTTT.